This T cell receptor (beta chain) is drawn from a study of cytomegalovirus exposure and HLA in healthy donors. Study-level findings and limits: Highest at DRB1 and lowest at HLA-C, TCR association rates differed among HLA loci in a later analysis.

V was clipped by 2 bases and J by 4 bases, with 11 bases between them. The germline gives CDR1 SGHTA, CDR2 FQGTGA. The CDR3 is 14 residues long. With respect to this clone: Its antigen remains unidentified.

Use of 60 Vbeta and 13 Jbeta primers characterized the PCR. Produced via immunoSEQ multiplex PCR; TCRdb's table is partial and in-frame only. The sample lists around 210,000 clones; more than 65% were seen once. The source is a man aged 45 to 65 in good health and CMV-seronegative. Sequenced sample: PBMCs. The rearrangement uses TRBV7-3 and TRBJ2-5; D is unresolved. CDR3 loop: CASSLSSATETQYF. The CDR3 nucleotides are TGTGCCAGCAGCTTATCGTCAGCGACAGAGACCCAGTACTTC.